This TCR beta chain was documented in a study of siplizumab effects on memory and regulatory T cells. General study points: Mapping to unstimulated subsets was achieved for only a minor fraction of alloreactive clones. Naive T cells were seen as more diverse than memory cells and as major alloresponse contributors. Fewer alloreactive sequences mapped to unstimulated CD4+ memory cells under siplizumab. Roughly 80-97% of proliferating CD4+ or CD8+ clones defied assignment to a naive or memory phenotype.

The CDR3 is 15 amino acids. Germline lookup yields CDR1 MNHEY and CDR2 SVGAGI. V shed 4 bases and J 1 base; nucleotides not matched to a gene: 3. This table comes from immunoSEQ multiplex PCR, and its TCRdb copy is limited to in-frame clones, with some not included. The repertoire has approximately 100,000 clones, roughly 94% of them found once; the top ten carry 0.6% to 0.8%. Remarks on this clone: Its antigen is unknown.

The receptor was isolated from a human donor in good health. V gene TRBV6-5 combines with J gene TRBJ2-3; TRBD1 agrees at 9 bases. Sequencing was done on a sample of Tregs sorted from blood. For the CDR3, the DNA is TGTGCCAGCAGTTCCCGGGACAGGGGCACAGATACGCAGTATTTT. Translation: CASSSRDRGTDTQYF.